These T cell receptor beta chains were read from a single sample in a study of T cells after yellow fever vaccination. From the 5' RACE reads, TCRdb called clonotypes with MiXCR, one entry per CDR3 protein. Among about 400,000 distinct CDR3 sequences listed, approximately 5.7% were seen once. Sequencing was performed on PBMCs, taken 5 days after the yellow fever booster vaccination. The receptors were gathered from a man aged 25 to 45 who received the YFV17D yellow fever vaccine. Both conserved end residues are part of each CDR3. Each record gives: J gene, V gene, clone size, D gene, CDR3 protein, CDR3 DNA. The D gene is left open where the match is weak. Clone size is not always given. Where it is, it says once, few, many or a class for expanded clones.

J gene: TRBJ2-1
V gene: TRBV12-3/TRBV12-4
clone size: .
D gene: .
CDR3 protein: CASSLGGSVTEQFF
CDR3 DNA: TGTGCCAGCAGTTTAGGTGGGAGTGTCACTGAGCAGTTCTTC

J gene: TRBJ2-5
V gene: TRBV29-1
clone size: .
D gene: TRBD2
CDR3 protein: CSVLLAGGRQETQYF
CDR3 DNA: TGCAGCGTGCTACTAGCGGGAGGGAGACAAGAGACCCAGTACTTC

J gene: TRBJ2-1
V gene: TRBV4-3
clone size: many
D gene: .
CDR3 protein: CASSPLADSSYNEQFF
CDR3 DNA: TGCGCCAGCAGCCCCTTAGCGGATAGCTCCTACAATGAGCAGTTCTTC

J gene: TRBJ2-1
V gene: TRBV18
clone size: few
D gene: TRBD1
CDR3 protein: CASSQQTGGQYNEQFF
CDR3 DNA: TGTGCCAGCTCACAGCAAACAGGGGGCCAATACAATGAGCAGTTCTTC

J gene: TRBJ2-3
V gene: TRBV29-1
clone size: many
D gene: TRBD2
CDR3 protein: CSVWGGNTDTQYF
CDR3 DNA: TGCAGCGTCTGGGGGGGGAACACAGATACGCAGTATTTT

J gene: TRBJ2-5
V gene: TRBV5-1
clone size: many
D gene: TRBD2
CDR3 protein: CASSFGLESETQYF
CDR3 DNA: TGCGCCAGCAGCTTCGGACTAGAATCAGAGACCCAGTACTTC

J gene: TRBJ2-2
V gene: TRBV2
clone size: .
D gene: TRBD1
CDR3 protein: CTISSLRRGPNTGELFF
CDR3 DNA: TGTACCATCAGTTCCCTCCGAAGGGGGCCGAACACCGGGGAGCTGTTTTTT

J gene: TRBJ2-1
V gene: TRBV18
clone size: few
D gene: TRBD1
CDR3 protein: CASSTGTGLHNEQFF
CDR3 DNA: TGTGCCAGCTCAACCGGGACAGGGCTTCACAATGAGCAGTTCTTC

J gene: TRBJ2-1
V gene: TRBV7-2
clone size: many
D gene: .
CDR3 protein: CASSLAQGGYNEQFF
CDR3 DNA: TGTGCCAGCAGCTTAGCTCAAGGGGGTTACAATGAGCAGTTCTTC

J gene: TRBJ2-6
V gene: TRBV6-1
clone size: few
D gene: .
CDR3 protein: CASSTRGLAELSGANVLTF
CDR3 DNA: TGTGCCAGCAGCACCAGGGGTCTAGCGGAGCTCTCTGGGGCCAACGTCCTGACTTTC

J gene: TRBJ2-7
V gene: TRBV6-5
clone size: few
D gene: .
CDR3 protein: CASSYSRWTARTPYEQYF
CDR3 DNA: TGTGCCAGCAGTTACTCGAGGTGGACGGCGAGAACGCCCTACGAGCAGTACTTC

J gene: TRBJ1-1
V gene: TRBV14
clone size: few
D gene: .
CDR3 protein: CASSQGVVTEAFF
CDR3 DNA: TGTGCCAGCAGCCAAGGGGTAGTCACTGAAGCTTTCTTT

J gene: TRBJ2-1
V gene: TRBV5-6
clone size: many
D gene: .
CDR3 protein: CASSLLELLLNEQFF
CDR3 DNA: TGTGCCAGCAGCTTGCTCGAATTACTTCTCAATGAGCAGTTCTTC

J gene: TRBJ2-2
V gene: TRBV18
clone size: many
D gene: .
CDR3 protein: CASSPPDGVGELFF
CDR3 DNA: TGTGCCAGCTCACCGCCTGATGGAGTCGGGGAGCTGTTTTTT

J gene: TRBJ2-1
V gene: TRBV5-6
clone size: .
D gene: .
CDR3 protein: CASSLYGGNDNEQFF
CDR3 DNA: TGTGCCAGCAGCTTGTACGGAGGGAATGACAATGAGCAGTTCTTC

J gene: TRBJ2-5
V gene: TRBV15
clone size: many
D gene: TRBD1
CDR3 protein: CATSRFTGVQETQYF
CDR3 DNA: TGTGCCACCAGCAGATTTACAGGGGTCCAAGAGACCCAGTACTTC

J gene: TRBJ1-2
V gene: TRBV14
clone size: few
D gene: TRBD1
CDR3 protein: CASSQWNRGSQLLTF
CDR3 DNA: TGTGCCAGCAGCCAATGGAACAGGGGATCCCAACTACTCACCTTC

J gene: TRBJ2-1
V gene: TRBV20-1
clone size: .
D gene: .
CDR3 protein: CCARERSQGRGDNEQFF
CDR3 DNA: TGCTGTGCTAGAGAACGCTCTCAGGGGCGCGGGGACAATGAGCAGTTCTTC

J gene: TRBJ2-7
V gene: TRBV7-2
clone size: .
D gene: TRBD1
CDR3 protein: CASSIPGTGAYEQYF
CDR3 DNA: TGTGCCAGCAGCATCCCCGGGACAGGGGCTTACGAGCAGTACTTC

J gene: TRBJ1-5
V gene: TRBV19
clone size: many
D gene: .
CDR3 protein: CASSIRAELNQPQHF
CDR3 DNA: TGTGCCAGTAGTATTCGGGCAGAACTCAATCAGCCCCAGCATTTT

J gene: TRBJ2-1
V gene: TRBV27
clone size: many
D gene: .
CDR3 protein: CASSLSVYNEQFF
CDR3 DNA: TGTGCCAGCAGTTTATCGGTCTACAATGAGCAGTTCTTC

J gene: TRBJ2-3
V gene: TRBV11-2
clone size: .
D gene: .
CDR3 protein: CASSRPVSGATNPDTQYF
CDR3 DNA: TGTGCCAGCAGCAGACCGGTCTCCGGGGCTACGAACCCAGATACGCAGTATTTT

J gene: TRBJ2-6
V gene: TRBV4-1
clone size: many
D gene: .
CDR3 protein: CASSRQHPASSGANVLTF
CDR3 DNA: TGCGCCAGCAGCCGCCAGCACCCCGCCTCCTCTGGGGCCAACGTCCTGACTTTC

J gene: TRBJ2-7
V gene: TRBV15
clone size: .
D gene: .
CDR3 protein: CATSRDQGSYEQYF
CDR3 DNA: TGTGCCACCAGCAGAGATCAGGGATCCTACGAGCAGTACTTC

J gene: TRBJ1-2
V gene: TRBV18
clone size: .
D gene: .
CDR3 protein: CASSPAVYGYTF
CDR3 DNA: TGTGCCAGCTCACCAGCGGTCTATGGCTACACCTTC

J gene: TRBJ2-1
V gene: TRBV20-1
clone size: .
D gene: TRBD2
CDR3 protein: CSASILAGTEQFF
CDR3 DNA: TGCAGTGCTAGTATCCTAGCGGGGACTGAGCAGTTCTTC

J gene: TRBJ2-1
V gene: TRBV29-1
clone size: few
D gene: .
CDR3 protein: CSGNPGTVYNEQFF
CDR3 DNA: TGCAGCGGGAATCCCGGGACGGTGTACAATGAGCAGTTCTTC

J gene: TRBJ1-4
V gene: TRBV9
clone size: many
D gene: .
CDR3 protein: CASSATQSQNLGGEKLFF
CDR3 DNA: TGTGCCAGCAGCGCCACCCAGTCCCAAAACCTAGGGGGTGAAAAACTGTTTTTT

J gene: TRBJ2-7
V gene: TRBV7-2
clone size: .
D gene: TRBD2
CDR3 protein: CASSPRGAGSSYEQYF
CDR3 DNA: TGTGCCAGCAGCCCTCGGGGAGCGGGGAGCTCCTACGAGCAGTACTTC

J gene: TRBJ2-7
V gene: TRBV11-1
clone size: many
D gene: .
CDR3 protein: CASSSPTGTSSRAAPEQYF
CDR3 DNA: TGTGCCAGCAGCTCCCCTACCGGGACTTCCTCGCGGGCAGCCCCCGAGCAGTACTTC

J gene: TRBJ2-1
V gene: TRBV3-1
clone size: many
D gene: .
CDR3 protein: CASSQAIKGGEQFF
CDR3 DNA: TGTGCCAGCAGCCAAGCCATTAAGGGGGGTGAGCAGTTCTTC

J gene: TRBJ1-4
V gene: TRBV12-3/TRBV12-4
clone size: .
D gene: .
CDR3 protein: CASNTRGYNEKLFF
CDR3 DNA: TGTGCCAGCAACACCAGGGGATATAATGAAAAACTGTTTTTT

J gene: TRBJ1-2
V gene: TRBV15
clone size: many
D gene: .
CDR3 protein: CATSRDPNTNYGYTF
CDR3 DNA: TGTGCCACCAGCAGAGATCCCAATACTAACTATGGCTACACCTTC

J gene: TRBJ2-3
V gene: TRBV7-2
clone size: many
D gene: TRBD2
CDR3 protein: CASSKEVAGGRNTQYF
CDR3 DNA: TGTGCCAGCAGCAAAGAAGTAGCGGGAGGAAGAAATACGCAGTATTTT

J gene: TRBJ2-1
V gene: TRBV11-3
clone size: few
D gene: .
CDR3 protein: CASSLVGGGGTQNEQFF
CDR3 DNA: TGTGCCAGCAGCCTCGTGGGAGGTGGGGGGACACAGAATGAGCAGTTCTTC

J gene: TRBJ2-2
V gene: TRBV5-1
clone size: many
D gene: .
CDR3 protein: CASSPEWTGELFF
CDR3 DNA: TGCGCCAGCAGTCCCGAATGGACCGGGGAGCTGTTTTTT

J gene: TRBJ2-5
V gene: TRBV20-1
clone size: many
D gene: .
CDR3 protein: CSARNAQEGRGETQYF
CDR3 DNA: TGCAGTGCTAGAAACGCACAGGAGGGCCGGGGAGAGACCCAGTACTTC

J gene: TRBJ2-2
V gene: TRBV6-2/TRBV6-3
clone size: many
D gene: .
CDR3 protein: CASRMTPPHTGELFF
CDR3 DNA: TGTGCCAGCAGGATGACCCCTCCGCACACCGGGGAGCTGTTTTTT

J gene: TRBJ2-5
V gene: TRBV19
clone size: few
D gene: .
CDR3 protein: CASSILTGYQETQYF
CDR3 DNA: TGTGCCAGTAGTATCCTGACTGGGTACCAAGAGACCCAGTACTTC

J gene: TRBJ1-4
V gene: TRBV20-1
clone size: many
D gene: .
CDR3 protein: CSGRRVQNEKLFF
CDR3 DNA: TGTAGTGGGAGGCGGGTCCAAAATGAAAAACTGTTTTTT

J gene: TRBJ2-2
V gene: TRBV28
clone size: .
D gene: .
CDR3 protein: CASRHDSTGELFF
CDR3 DNA: TGTGCCAGCAGGCACGACAGCACCGGGGAGCTGTTTTTT

J gene: TRBJ2-5
V gene: TRBV5-1
clone size: many
D gene: TRBD2
CDR3 protein: CASSPRAGTSVQETQYF
CDR3 DNA: TGCGCCAGCAGCCCCAGGGCCGGGACTAGCGTACAAGAGACCCAGTACTTC

J gene: TRBJ2-6
V gene: TRBV29-1
clone size: few
D gene: .
CDR3 protein: CSVTEAYSGANVLTF
CDR3 DNA: TGCAGCGTTACGGAAGCATACTCTGGGGCCAACGTCCTGACTTTC

J gene: TRBJ1-1
V gene: TRBV18
clone size: many
D gene: .
CDR3 protein: CASSPQGMNTEAFF
CDR3 DNA: TGTGCCAGCTCACCGCAGGGCATGAACACTGAAGCTTTCTTT

J gene: TRBJ1-2
V gene: TRBV29-1
clone size: many
D gene: TRBD1
CDR3 protein: CSVEEPRTGSYGYTF
CDR3 DNA: TGCAGCGTTGAAGAGCCCAGGACAGGGAGCTATGGCTACACCTTC

J gene: TRBJ2-7
V gene: TRBV7-2
clone size: many
D gene: TRBD2
CDR3 protein: CASSESSGRAGEQYF
CDR3 DNA: TGTGCCAGCAGCGAGAGTAGCGGGAGGGCGGGCGAGCAGTACTTC

J gene: TRBJ2-1
V gene: TRBV11-2
clone size: few
D gene: TRBD2
CDR3 protein: CASSSGESGRARSNEQFF
CDR3 DNA: TGTGCCAGCAGCTCCGGGGAGAGCGGGAGGGCCAGATCGAATGAGCAGTTCTTC

J gene: TRBJ1-1
V gene: TRBV27
clone size: many
D gene: .
CDR3 protein: CASSLGAGTEAFF
CDR3 DNA: TGTGCCAGCAGTTTAGGGGCTGGGACTGAAGCTTTCTTT

J gene: TRBJ1-5
V gene: TRBV20-1
clone size: few
D gene: TRBD1
CDR3 protein: CSARPLRGGLNQPQHF
CDR3 DNA: TGCAGTGCTAGACCCCTAAGAGGGGGCCTCAATCAGCCCCAGCATTTT

J gene: TRBJ1-1
V gene: TRBV19
clone size: .
D gene: .
CDR3 protein: CASSPRSGALNTEAFF
CDR3 DNA: TGTGCCAGTAGTCCTCGGTCAGGGGCCTTGAACACTGAAGCTTTCTTT

J gene: TRBJ2-3
V gene: TRBV21-1
clone size: many
D gene: .
CDR3 protein: CASSKASPWLDTQYF
CDR3 DNA: TGTGCCAGCAGCAAAGCGTCTCCGTGGCTAGATACGCAGTATTTT

J gene: TRBJ1-5
V gene: TRBV7-2
clone size: .
D gene: .
CDR3 protein: CASSLEGLSNQPQHF
CDR3 DNA: TGTGCCAGCAGCTTAGAGGGGCTTAGCAATCAGCCCCAGCATTTT